The 15 T cell receptor beta chains reported below all come from one sample, sequenced in a study of chemoradiotherapy in HPV16-positive cancers. Sequenced by immunoSEQ multiplex PCR; TCRdb stores in-frame clones only, minus some. Of some 10,000 clones in the sample, approximately 71% were seen once. This specimen was taken from a patient who underwent chemoradiotherapy. The receptors come from a human donor with HPV-associated anogenital cancer.

This chain connects TRBV5-5 to TRBJ2-7; perhaps TRBD2 as D (5 bases). This CDR3 spans 13 amino acids. Per the germline V gene, CDR1 is SGHKS and CDR2 is YYEKEE (reference sequence). The V and J ends lost 4 bases and 0 bases respectively, with 8 bases between them. CDR3 loop: CASSPGNSYEQYF. The CDR3 nucleotides are TGTGCCAGCAGCCCCGGGAACTCCTACGAGCAGTACTTC.

The chain couples TRBV7-9 to TRBJ2-1; D is undetermined. Trimming removed 5 bases from V and 6 bases from J, with 11 bases in between. This CDR3 is 13 amino acids long. Germline V gene data show CDR1 as SEHNR and CDR2 as FQNEAQ (reference sequence). The CDR3 nucleotides read TGTGCCAGCAGCGGTAGTGCTGGCAATGAGCAGTTCTTC. It is translated as CASSGSAGNEQFF.

The chain employs TRBV30 and TRBJ2-3, with D possibly being TRBD1 (6 bases). V lost 2 bases and J lost 0, with 12 bases in between. Germline V gives CDR1 GTSNPN, CDR2 SVGIG (reference sequence). The CDR3 sequence is 15 residues long. The CDR3 reads CAWSTGNPSTDTQYF. The CDR3 nucleotides are TGTGCCTGGAGTACAGGGAACCCTAGCACAGATACGCAGTATTTT.

The CDR3: CASSRSGFSTDTQYF. CDR3 DNA: TGTGCCAGCAGCAGATCAGGGTTTAGCACAGATACGCAGTATTTT. The J gene is TRBJ2-3, the V gene TRBV7-2; D perhaps matches TRBD1 (5 bases). Trimming stripped 5 bases from V and 0 bases from J, with 12 bases between. The germline V gene has CDR1 SGHTA and CDR2 FQGNSA. The CDR3 runs 15 residues.

This sequence joins TRBV7-9 and TRBJ1-3, with 8 bases lining up with TRBD1. This CDR3 contains 14 residues. Trimming cost V 5 bases and J 4 bases; bases outside gene matches: 4. The V gene's germline CDR1 is SEHNR and CDR2 FQNEAQ (reference sequence). The CDR3 here is CASSRTGWGNTIYF. CDR3 nucleotides: TGTGCCAGCAGCAGGACAGGGTGGGGAAACACCATATATTTT.

The chain employs TRBV30 and TRBJ1-5; the D is unclear. Germline values: CDR1 GTSNPN, CDR2 SVGIG (reference sequence). This CDR3 is 16 amino acids long. V lost 2 bases, J lost 1 base, and 15 bases lay in between. This chain's CDR3 is CAWSSANIVSNQPQHF. For the CDR3, the DNA is TGTGCCTGGAGTTCGGCGAACATAGTGAGCAATCAGCCCCAGCATTTT. The variable domain in full, with the rest retrieved from reference TRBV30 and TRBJ1-5, is SQTIHQWPATLVQPVGSPLSLECTVEGTSNPNLYWYRQAAGRGLQLLFYSVGIGQISSEVPQNLSASRPQDRQFILSSKKLLLSDSGFYLCAWSSANIVSNQPQHFGDGTRLSIL.

This chain uses TRBV5-1 with TRBJ2-2, with 8 bases aligning to TRBD1. Germline CDR1 reads SGHRS; CDR2 reads YFSETQ. The CDR3 has 15 amino acids. The ends lost 6 bases at V and 6 bases at J; junction bases unmatched: 10. The CDR3 loop reads CASTPGGQGPGELFF. The CDR3 DNA is TGCGCCAGCACCCCAGGCGGACAGGGACCCGGGGAGCTGTTTTTT.

This clone has just a few counts. The rearrangement joins TRBV7-2 to TRBJ2-3; D not resolved. The CDR3 consists of 13 residues. Between the trimmed V and J ends, which lost 5 bases and 4 bases, there was a span of 10 bases. Germline CDR1 is SGHTA and CDR2 is FQGNSA. CDR3 coding DNA: TGTGCCAGCAGCCTATACTACGCAGATACGCAGTATTTT. This codes for CASSLYYADTQYF.

The genes are TRBV4-1 and TRBJ2-7; 9 bases are a match to TRBD1. V lost 3 bases and J lost 4; bases outside the gene matches: 7. The CDR3 covers 15 residues. Germline-derived CDR1 and CDR2 are MGHRA and YSYEKL. This CDR3 reads CASSQEPGTGYEQYF. CDR3 nucleotide sequence: TGCGCCAGCAGCCAGGAACCCGGGACAGGGTACGAGCAGTACTTC.

The rearrangement uses TRBV30 and TRBJ1-1, with TRBD1 as a possible D gene (5 bases). The germline V gene has CDR1 GTSNPN and CDR2 SVGIG (reference sequence). Trimming took off 3 bases at V and 7 bases at J, with 12 bases between the two ends. The CDR3 runs 12 residues. The CDR3 here is CAWRGEGGEAFF. In DNA form, the CDR3 reads TGTGCCTGGAGGGGGGAGGGTGGTGAAGCTTTCTTT.

By sample fraction, this clone is large. At the DNA level, this CDR3 is encoded by other sequences in the same sample as well. This chain uses TRBV10-2 with TRBJ1-5, with D unresolved. This CDR3 has 15 amino acids. Trimming stripped 3 bases from V and 0 bases from J, with 9 bases between. CDR1 is WSHSY, CDR2 SAAADI, per germline. The CDR3 DNA sequence: TGCGCCAGCAGTGACGCAGGTTATAGCAATCAGCCCCAGCATTTT. The encoded protein is CASSDAGYSNQPQHF.

V and J are TRBV9 and TRBJ2-2; the match to TRBD1 covers 8 bases. The J segment lost 3 bases and the V segment lost 1 base, leaving 11 bases of the junction unmatched. The CDR3 has 18 residues. Germline loops: CDR1 SGDLS, CDR2 YYNGEE. In DNA form, the CDR3 reads TGTGCCAGCAGCGTACTTCCTGCAGGGGGCGAGGACACCGGGGAGCTGTTTTTT. This gives the protein CASSVLPAGGEDTGELFF.

A single count supports this clone. This chain connects TRBV7-2 to TRBJ2-7; 8 bases are shared with TRBD2. V was pared by 5 bases and J by 0 bases, with 6 bases of the junction left unmatched. The CDR3 runs to 15 residues. CDR1 and CDR2 (germline): SGHTA, FQGNSA. CDR3 loop: CASSVQSGSSYEQYF. CDR3 nucleotide sequence: TGTGCCAGCAGCGTGCAAAGCGGGAGCTCCTACGAGCAGTACTTC.

The gene calls are TRBV27 and TRBJ2-7, with D hard to call. Trimming cost V 3 bases and J 3 bases, with 12 bases left between them. Germline-derived CDR1 and CDR2 are MNHEY and SMNVEV (reference sequence). The CDR3 sequence is 14 residues long. The CDR3 loop reads CASSFLPGLYEQYF. Here the CDR3 DNA reads TGTGCCAGCAGTTTTCTCCCAGGCCTCTACGAGCAGTACTTC.

V gene TRBV18 combines with J gene TRBJ1-1; D gene uncertain. The CDR3 extends over 15 amino acids. Trimming removed 1 base from V and 5 bases from J, with 14 bases in between. Germline V gene lookup returns CDR1 KGHSH and CDR2 LQKENI. The CDR3 nucleotides are TGTGCCAGCTCACCACGTAGCTCTCGGAGAACTGAAGCTTTCTTT. Amino acid sequence: CASSPRSSRRTEAFF.